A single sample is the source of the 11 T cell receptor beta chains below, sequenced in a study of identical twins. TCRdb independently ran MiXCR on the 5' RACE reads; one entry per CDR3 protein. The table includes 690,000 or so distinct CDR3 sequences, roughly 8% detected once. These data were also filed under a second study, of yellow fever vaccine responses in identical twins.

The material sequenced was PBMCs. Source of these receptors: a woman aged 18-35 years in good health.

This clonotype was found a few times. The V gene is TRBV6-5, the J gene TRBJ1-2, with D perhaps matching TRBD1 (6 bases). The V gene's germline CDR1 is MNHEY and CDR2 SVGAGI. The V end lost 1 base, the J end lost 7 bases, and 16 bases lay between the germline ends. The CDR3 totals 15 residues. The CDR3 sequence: CASSYLGGQRGGYTF. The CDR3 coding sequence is TGTGCCAGCAGTTACTTAGGGGGTCAAAGGGGTGGCTACACCTTC.

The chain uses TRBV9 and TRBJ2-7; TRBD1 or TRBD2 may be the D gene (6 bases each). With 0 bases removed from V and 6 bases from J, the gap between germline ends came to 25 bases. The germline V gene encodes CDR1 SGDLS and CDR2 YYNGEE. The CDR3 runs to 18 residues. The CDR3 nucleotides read TGTGCCAGCAGCGTAGCTACGGCTACACCCTTAGAGGGGGGCGAGCAGTACTTC. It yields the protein CASSVATATPLEGGEQYF. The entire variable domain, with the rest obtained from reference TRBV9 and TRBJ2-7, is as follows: DSGVTQTPKHLITATGQRVTLRCSPRSGDLSVYWYQQSLDQGLQFLIQYYNGEERAKGNILERFSAQQFPDLHSELNLSSLELGDSALYFCASSVATATPLEGGEQYFGPGTRLTVT.

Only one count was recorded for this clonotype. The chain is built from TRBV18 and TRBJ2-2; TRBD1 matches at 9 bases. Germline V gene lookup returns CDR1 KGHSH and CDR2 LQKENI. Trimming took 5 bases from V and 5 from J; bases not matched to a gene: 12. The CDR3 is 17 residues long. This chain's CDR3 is CASSTAHRGPETGELFF. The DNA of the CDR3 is TGTGCCAGCTCAACCGCACACAGGGGGCCCGAAACCGGGGAGCTGTTTTTT.

CDR3 residues: CASSPGGGGNYEQYF. The CDR3 DNA sequence: TGCGCCAGCAGCCCGGGGGGGGGAGGTAACTACGAGCAGTACTTC. The chain couples TRBV5-1 to TRBJ2-7, with TRBD2 identical over 8 bases. In germline, CDR1 is SGHRS, CDR2 YFSETQ. The CDR3 is 15 amino acids. V gave up 4 bases and J gave up 3 bases; unmatched junction bases: 9. The variable domain in full, completed from reference TRBV5-1 and TRBJ2-7, reads KAGVTQTPRYLIKTRGQQVTLSCSPISGHRSVSWYQQTPGQGLQFLFEYFSETQRNKGNFPGRFSGRQFSNSRSEMNVSTLELGDSALYLCASSPGGGGNYEQYFGPGTRLTVT.

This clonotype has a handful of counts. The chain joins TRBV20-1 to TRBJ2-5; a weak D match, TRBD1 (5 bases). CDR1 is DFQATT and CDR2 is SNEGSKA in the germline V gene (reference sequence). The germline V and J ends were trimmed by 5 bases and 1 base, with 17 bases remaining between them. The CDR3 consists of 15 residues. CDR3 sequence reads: CSAAPTPRVQETQYF. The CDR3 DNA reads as TGCAGTGCTGCACCCACACCCAGGGTCCAAGAGACCCAGTACTTC.

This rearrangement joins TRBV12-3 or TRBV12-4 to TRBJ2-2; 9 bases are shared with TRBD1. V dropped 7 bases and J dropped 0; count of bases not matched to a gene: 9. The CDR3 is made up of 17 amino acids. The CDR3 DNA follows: TGTGCCAGCACTCCACCGGGACAGGGAGCGAACACCGGGGAGCTGTTTTTT. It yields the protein CASTPPGQGANTGELFF.

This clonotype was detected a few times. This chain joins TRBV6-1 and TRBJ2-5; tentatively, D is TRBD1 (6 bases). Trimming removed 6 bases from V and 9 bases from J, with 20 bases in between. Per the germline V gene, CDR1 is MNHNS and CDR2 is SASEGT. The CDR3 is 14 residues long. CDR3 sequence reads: CASRTGTTDRAQYF. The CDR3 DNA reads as TGTGCCAGCAGGACCGGGACAACCGACCGAGCCCAGTACTTC.

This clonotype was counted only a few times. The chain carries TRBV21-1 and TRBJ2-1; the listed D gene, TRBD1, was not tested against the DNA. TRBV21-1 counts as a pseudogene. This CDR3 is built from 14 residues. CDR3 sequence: CASSKRDSYNEQFF. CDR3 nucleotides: TGTGCCAGCAGCAAAAGGGACAGCTACAATGAGCAGTTCTTC.

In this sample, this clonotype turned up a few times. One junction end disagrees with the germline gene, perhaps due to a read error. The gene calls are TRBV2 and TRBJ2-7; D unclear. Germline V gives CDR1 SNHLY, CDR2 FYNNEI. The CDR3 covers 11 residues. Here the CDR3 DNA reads TGTGCCAGCAGTGAAGCGCTAGGGCAGCACTTC. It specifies CASSEALGQHF.

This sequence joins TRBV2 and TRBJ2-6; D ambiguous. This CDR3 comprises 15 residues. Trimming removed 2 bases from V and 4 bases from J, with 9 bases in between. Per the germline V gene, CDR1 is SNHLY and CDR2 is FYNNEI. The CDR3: CASSELGNGANVLTF. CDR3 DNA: TGTGCCAGCAGTGAACTAGGGAACGGGGCCAACGTCCTGACTTTC.

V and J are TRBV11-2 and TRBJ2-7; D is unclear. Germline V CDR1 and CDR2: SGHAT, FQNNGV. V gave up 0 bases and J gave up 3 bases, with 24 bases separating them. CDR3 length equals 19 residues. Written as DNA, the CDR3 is TGTGCCAGCAGCTTAGAGGGTAGGAGTTCAATTCTACGACGCTACGAGCAGTACTTC. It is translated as CASSLEGRSSILRRYEQYF.